Below, one T cell receptor (beta chain) is given with its context. Its target is unknown. This entry is derived from a study of Ad26.COV2.S vaccination and SARS-CoV-2 variants. Study-level information: Ad26.COV2.S given intramuscularly, once or twice 56 days apart.

General study points: Breadth and depth estimates from TCRs may understate total T cell responses.

Germline V gene lookup returns CDR1 KGHSH and CDR2 LQKENI. The V and J ends lost 3 bases and 4 bases, in that order; junction bases with no gene match: 4. This CDR3 is built from 14 residues. Treatment in this sample: around 19 received Ad26.COV2.S at low or high dose, single or two shots; 5 received placebo; per-sample allocation not given. Sampling was done on day 63 after the first vaccine or placebo injection. Generated by immunoSEQ multiplex PCR, the TCRdb table keeps only in-frame clones and is missing some. The table has about 350,000 clones, 88% seen once. The TCR was taken from a person between 18 and 65 years old who received the Ad26.COV2.S COVID-19 vaccine or a placebo. The chain couples TRBV18 to TRBJ2-5; 8 bases map to TRBD1. The sequencing here drew on peripheral blood, taken in a trial of Ad26.COV2.S vaccine versus placebo. The CDR3 loop is CASSPDRALETQYF. The CDR3, as DNA: TGTGCCAGCTCACCGGACAGGGCATTAGAGACCCAGTACTTC.